This T cell receptor beta chain was identified in a study of CD8 T cells in ankylosing spondylitis. V lost 0 bases and J lost 4, with 18 bases in between. From germline, CDR1 is DFQATT and CDR2 SNEGSKA (reference sequence). The CDR3 runs 16 residues. Each CDR3 protein is one row after TCRdb ran MiXCR on the 5' RACE reads. The data contain hundreds of thousands of distinct CDR3 sequences, more than 15% of them singletons. The study's findings and limits: Blood of patients with ankylosing spondylitis appeared to be characterized by a TCR beta motif of fewer than 10 highly homologous variants.

A note on this clonotype: Its cognate antigen is unknown.

Sequencing was done on a sample of blood, either unsorted or a sorted T cell fraction (not recorded which). The chain uses TRBV20-1 and TRBJ2-5, with D possibly being TRBD1 (8 bases). This clonotype originated in a male donor with ankylosing spondylitis. The CDR3: CSARDAGEGTGETQYF. The CDR3 region has the DNA TGCAGTGCTAGAGATGCGGGGGAGGGGACAGGAGAGACCCAGTACTTC.